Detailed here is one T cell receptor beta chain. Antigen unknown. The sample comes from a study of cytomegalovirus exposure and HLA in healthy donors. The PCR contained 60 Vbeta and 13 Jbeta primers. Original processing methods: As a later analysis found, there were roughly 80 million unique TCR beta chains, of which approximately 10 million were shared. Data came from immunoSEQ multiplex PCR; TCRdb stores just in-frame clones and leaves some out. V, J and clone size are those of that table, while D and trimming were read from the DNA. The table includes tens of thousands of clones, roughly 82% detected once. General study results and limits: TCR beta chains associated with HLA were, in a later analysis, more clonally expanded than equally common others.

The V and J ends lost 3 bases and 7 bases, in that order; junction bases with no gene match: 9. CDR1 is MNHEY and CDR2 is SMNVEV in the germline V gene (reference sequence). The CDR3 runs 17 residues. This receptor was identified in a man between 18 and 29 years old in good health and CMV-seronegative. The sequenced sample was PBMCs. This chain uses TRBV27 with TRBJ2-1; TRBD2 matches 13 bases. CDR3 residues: CASSFWWTSGRENEQFF. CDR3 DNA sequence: TGTGCCAGCAGTTTTTGGTGGACTAGCGGGAGAGAGAATGAGCAGTTCTTC.